Described below is a single T cell receptor beta chain sequence and its context. The antigen is unknown. The record originates from a study of T cells in Graves' hyperthyroidism and ophthalmopathy. Study details: Peripheral blood specimens were obtained at initial diagnosis, prior to any treatment.

Germline V gives CDR1 SEHNR, CDR2 FQNEAQ (reference sequence). V was pared by 5 bases and J by 3 bases, with 5 bases of the junction left unmatched. CDR3 length: 15 amino acids. Under 12 ml fresh peripheral blood yielded the PBMCs. Regarding the study as a whole: Most expanded thyroid clonotypes above 0.001 also appeared in blood.

Using RNA transcripts as the source, TCR beta CDR3 regions were amplified. The TCR CDR3 was amplified in a first-round RT-PCR using the HTBI primer set. TCRdb processed the multiplex PCR reads anew with MiXCR; each CDR3 protein has one entry. The data contain approximately 210,000 distinct CDR3 sequences, 17% of them singletons. The chain combines TRBV7-9 with TRBJ2-1; 9 nucleotides line up with TRBD1. The clonotype comes from a man in his fifties with Graves' hyperthyroidism. Sequencing was performed on blood. DNA of the CDR3: TGTGCCAGCAGCACGGACAGGGGATTCTACAATGAGCAGTTCTTC. Encoded protein: CASSTDRGFYNEQFF.